The clone carrying this TCR beta chain was counted ten times or more. Its antigen is not known. The data were taken from a study of T cells in Graves' hyperthyroidism and ophthalmopathy. The overall study: Peripheral blood was obtained at initial diagnosis, preceding any treatment. Study-wide results and caveats: The model foresaw ophthalmopathy a median approximately 6.1 months prior to onset. Ophthalmopathy cases were set apart from stable hyperthyroidism by a 13 V-J model.

The CDR3 length is 15 residues. Germline V lookup: CDR1 LNHDA, CDR2 SQIVND (reference sequence). V gave up 4 bases and J gave up 7 bases, with 14 bases separating them. RNA transcripts were the template for amplifying TCR beta CDR3 regions. Carried out on the TCR CDR3, a first-round RT-PCR used the HTBI primer set. Each CDR3 protein gets one entry after TCRdb re-called the multiplex PCR reads with MiXCR. The table lists some 460,000 distinct CDR3 sequences, around a sixth of them singletons, with over 7.5% in the top ten. Material: blood. This receptor was identified in a young woman with Graves' hyperthyroidism. This chain connects TRBV19 to TRBJ1-6; D unclear. CDR3 DNA: TGTGCCAGTAGTAGAGCCAAGGACGGGAATTCACCCCTCCACTTT. Amino acid sequence: CASSRAKDGNSPLHF.